The clone carrying this T cell receptor beta chain was found a few times. What it binds is unknown. The data were obtained in a study of tumor-infiltrating lymphocytes in localized non-small cell lung cancer. Study background: Several tumor histologies, both smoking statuses, and some post-neoadjuvant chemotherapy samples were included.

Findings and limits, study-wide: Recurrence-free survival showed no association with tumor T-cell fraction. TCR sequencing covered a subset of patients with enough tissue.

Repertoires were generated with immunoSEQ multiplex PCR, while TCRdb's copy carries only in-frame clones and drops some. The profile shows about 18,000 clones, 55% to 80% of them singletons. Trimming removed 5 bases from V and 1 base from J, with 14 bases in between. Germline V CDR1 and CDR2: LNHDA, SQIVND (reference sequence). This CDR3 is 15 amino acids long. The sample consisted of lung tumor tissue. This receptor was taken from a human donor with non-small cell lung cancer. V and J are TRBV19 and TRBJ1-1; D is uncertain. The CDR3 region has the DNA TGTGCCAGTAGTCCTTTTCAGTGGGGGAACACTGAAGCTTTCTTT. Amino acid sequence: CASSPFQWGNTEAFF.